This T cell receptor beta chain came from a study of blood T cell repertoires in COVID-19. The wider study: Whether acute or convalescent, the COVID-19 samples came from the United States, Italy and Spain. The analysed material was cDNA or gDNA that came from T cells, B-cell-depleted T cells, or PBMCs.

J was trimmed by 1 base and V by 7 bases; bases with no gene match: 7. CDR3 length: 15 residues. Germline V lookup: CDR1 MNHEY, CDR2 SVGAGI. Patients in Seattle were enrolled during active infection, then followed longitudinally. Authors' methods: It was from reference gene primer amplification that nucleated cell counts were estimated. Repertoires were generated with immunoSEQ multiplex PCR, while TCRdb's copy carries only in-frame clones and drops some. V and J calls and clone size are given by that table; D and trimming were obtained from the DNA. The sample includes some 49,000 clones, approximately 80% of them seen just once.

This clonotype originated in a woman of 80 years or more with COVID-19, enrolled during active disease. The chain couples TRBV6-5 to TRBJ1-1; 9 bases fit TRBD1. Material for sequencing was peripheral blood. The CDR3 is CASIPGQGWNTEAFF. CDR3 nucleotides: TGTGCCAGCATTCCGGGACAGGGATGGAACACTGAAGCTTTCTTT.